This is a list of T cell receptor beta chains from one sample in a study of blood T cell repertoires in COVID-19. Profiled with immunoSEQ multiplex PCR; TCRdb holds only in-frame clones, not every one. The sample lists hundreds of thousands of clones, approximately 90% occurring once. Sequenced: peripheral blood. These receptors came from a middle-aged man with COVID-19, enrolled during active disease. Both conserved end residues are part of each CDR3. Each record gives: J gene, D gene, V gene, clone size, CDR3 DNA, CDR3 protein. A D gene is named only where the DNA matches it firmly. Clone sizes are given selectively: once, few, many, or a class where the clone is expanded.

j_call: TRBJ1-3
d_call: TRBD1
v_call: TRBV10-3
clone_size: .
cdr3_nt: TGTGCCATCATTTCTACCGGGACAGGGGGCCCTAACTCTGGAAACACCATATATTTT
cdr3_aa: CAIISTGTGGPNSGNTIYF

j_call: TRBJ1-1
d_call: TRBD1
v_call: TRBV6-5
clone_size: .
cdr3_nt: TGTGCCAGCAGTTTCGGACAGGGGATCGCTGAAGCTTTCTTT
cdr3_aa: CASSFGQGIAEAFF

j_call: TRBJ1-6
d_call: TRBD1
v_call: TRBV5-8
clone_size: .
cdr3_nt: TGTGCCAGCAGCGGTGGACAGGGGCTAAATTCGCCCCTCCACTTT
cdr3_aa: CASSGGQGLNSPLHF

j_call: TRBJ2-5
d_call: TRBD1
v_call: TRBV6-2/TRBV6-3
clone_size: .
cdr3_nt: TGTGCCAGCAGTTTTCCATCCGGGACAGGGAAATTGCAAGAGACCCAGTACTTC
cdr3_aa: CASSFPSGTGKLQETQYF

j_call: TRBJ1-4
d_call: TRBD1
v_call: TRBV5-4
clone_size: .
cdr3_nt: TGTGCCAGCAGACCGGGACAGGGGGGAACTAATGAAAAACTGTTTTTT
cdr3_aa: CASRPGQGGTNEKLFF

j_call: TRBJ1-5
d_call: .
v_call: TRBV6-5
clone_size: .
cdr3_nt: TGTGCCAGCATGGGCGGGACGGCAGGGCCCCAGCATTTT
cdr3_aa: CASMGGTAGPQHF

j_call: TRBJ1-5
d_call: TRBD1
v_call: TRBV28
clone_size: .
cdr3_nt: TGTGCCAGCAGTGGGACAGGGGGCGGGAATCAGCCCCAGCATTTT
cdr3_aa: CASSGTGGGNQPQHF

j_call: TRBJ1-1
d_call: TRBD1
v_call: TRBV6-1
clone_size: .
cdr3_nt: TGTGCCAGCAGTGAAAGGACAGGTTGGGGGAACACTGAAGCTTTCTTT
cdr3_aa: CASSERTGWGNTEAFF

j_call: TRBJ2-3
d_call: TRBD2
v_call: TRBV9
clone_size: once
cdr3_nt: TGTGCCAGCAGCGTAGAACTAGCGCCTAGCGCCACAGATACGCAGTATTTT
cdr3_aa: CASSVELAPSATDTQYF

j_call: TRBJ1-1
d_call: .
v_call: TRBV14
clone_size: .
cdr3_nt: TGTGCCAGCAGCCAAATTGGGCGGGCCCCAACTGAAGCTTTCTTT
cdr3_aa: CASSQIGRAPTEAFF

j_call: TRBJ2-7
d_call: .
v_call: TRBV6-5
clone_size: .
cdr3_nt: TGTGCCAGCTCTAGCATCTACGAGCAGTACTTC
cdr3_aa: CASSSIYEQYF

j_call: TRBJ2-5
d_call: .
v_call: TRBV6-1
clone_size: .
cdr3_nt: TGTGCCAGCTGTGACGGGGGGAGGGGGGCGGGGGAGACCCAGTACTTC
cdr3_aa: CASCDGGRGAGETQYF

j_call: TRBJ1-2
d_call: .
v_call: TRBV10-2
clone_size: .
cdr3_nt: TGCGCCAGCAGTGAAGCTTCCTGGGGCTACACCTTC
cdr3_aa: CASSEASWGYTF

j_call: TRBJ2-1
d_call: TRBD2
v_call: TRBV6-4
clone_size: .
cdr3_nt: TGTGCCAGCAGTGAGGGACTAGCGGGCTACAATGAGCAGTTCTTC
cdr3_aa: CASSEGLAGYNEQFF

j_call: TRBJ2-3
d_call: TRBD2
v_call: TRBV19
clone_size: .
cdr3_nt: TGTGCCAGTAGTAAAAGCGGGGGGGCGACAGATACGCAGTATTTT
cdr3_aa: CASSKSGGATDTQYF

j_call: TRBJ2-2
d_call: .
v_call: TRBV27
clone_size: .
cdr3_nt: TGTGCCAGCAGTTTAGACTACACCGGGGAGCTGTTTTTT
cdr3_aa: CASSLDYTGELFF

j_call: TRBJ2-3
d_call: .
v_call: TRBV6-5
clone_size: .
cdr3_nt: TGTGCCAGCAGTTACGAGCGAGATACGCAGTATTTT
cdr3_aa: CASSYERDTQYF

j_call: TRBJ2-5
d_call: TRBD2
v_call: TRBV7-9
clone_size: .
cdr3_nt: TGTGCCAGCAGCTCCCCCACCCAGACTAGCGGTAGTCAAGAGACCCAGTACTTC
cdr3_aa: CASSSPTQTSGSQETQYF

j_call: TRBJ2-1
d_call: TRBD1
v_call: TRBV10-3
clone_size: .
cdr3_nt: TGTGCCATCAGTGATACCGGGACAGGGGACAATGAGCAGTTCTTC
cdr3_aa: CAISDTGTGDNEQFF

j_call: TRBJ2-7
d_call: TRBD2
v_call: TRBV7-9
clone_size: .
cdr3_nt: TGTGCCAGCAGCGTTAGCGGGAGCTCCTACGAGCAGTACTTC
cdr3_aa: CASSVSGSSYEQYF

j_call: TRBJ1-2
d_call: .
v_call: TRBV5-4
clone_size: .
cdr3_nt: TGTGCCAGCAGCCGGAGCGGGGCAGGGGTAGGCTACACCTTC
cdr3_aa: CASSRSGAGVGYTF

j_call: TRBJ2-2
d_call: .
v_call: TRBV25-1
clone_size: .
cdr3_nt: TGTGCCAGCAGAGCGCCCAGTAGTGAGAACACCGGGGAGCTGTTTTTT
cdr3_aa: CASRAPSSENTGELFF

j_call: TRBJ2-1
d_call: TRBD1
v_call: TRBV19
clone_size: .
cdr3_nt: TGTGCCAGTAGTATGGGTAGGGGGCTTTCTTACAATGAGCAGTTCTTC
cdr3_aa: CASSMGRGLSYNEQFF

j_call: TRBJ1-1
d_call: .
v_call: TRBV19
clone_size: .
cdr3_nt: TGTGCCAGTAGTATGGGGTCAGGGCTGAACACTGAAGCTTTCTTT
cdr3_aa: CASSMGSGLNTEAFF

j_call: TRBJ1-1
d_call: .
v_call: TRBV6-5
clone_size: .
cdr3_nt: TGTGCCAGCAGTTACTCGATAGCAGGAGGAACTGAAGCTTTCTTT
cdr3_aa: CASSYSIAGGTEAFF

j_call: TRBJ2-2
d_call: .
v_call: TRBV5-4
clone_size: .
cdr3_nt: TGTGCCAGCAGCTTGGCAGGGCGGAACACCGGGGAGCTGTTTTTT
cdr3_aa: CASSLAGRNTGELFF

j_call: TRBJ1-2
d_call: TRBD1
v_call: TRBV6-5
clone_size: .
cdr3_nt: TGTGCCAGCAACCCTCACAGGGGGCTCTATGGCTACACCTTC
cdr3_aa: CASNPHRGLYGYTF

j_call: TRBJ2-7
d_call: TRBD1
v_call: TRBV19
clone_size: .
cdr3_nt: TGTGCCAGTAGCGTACCGGGACAGTCACACGAGCAGTACTTC
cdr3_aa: CASSVPGQSHEQYF

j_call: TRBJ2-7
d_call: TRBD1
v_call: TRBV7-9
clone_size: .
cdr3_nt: TGTGCCAGCCCAACCCGGGACAGACGAACCTACGAGCAGTACTTC
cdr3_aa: CASPTRDRRTYEQYF

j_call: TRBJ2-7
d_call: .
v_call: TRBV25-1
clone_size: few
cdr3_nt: TGTGCCAGCAGTGAAGCCTCGGGAGTCTACGAGCAGTACTTC
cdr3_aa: CASSEASGVYEQYF

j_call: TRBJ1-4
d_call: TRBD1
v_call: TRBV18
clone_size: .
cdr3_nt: TGTGCCAGCTCACCACCCGAGGGGGCCAGGGAAAAACTGTTTTTT
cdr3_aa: CASSPPEGAREKLFF

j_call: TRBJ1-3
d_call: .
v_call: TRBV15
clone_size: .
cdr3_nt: TGTGCCACCAGCAGAGTATTGGGGGGAAGATCTGGAAACACCATATATTTT
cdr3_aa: CATSRVLGGRSGNTIYF

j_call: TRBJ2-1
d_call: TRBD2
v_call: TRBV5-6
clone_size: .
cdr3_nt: TGTGCCAGCAGCTTGGTAGGTAGCGGGAGGGCCTTTCGTAGGAATGAGCAGTTCTTC
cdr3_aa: CASSLVGSGRAFRRNEQFF

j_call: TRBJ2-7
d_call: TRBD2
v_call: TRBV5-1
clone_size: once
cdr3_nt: TGCGCCAGCAGCGAACTTTTTCGGGACTCGGGGGGGTACGAGCAGTACTTC
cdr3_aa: CASSELFRDSGGYEQYF

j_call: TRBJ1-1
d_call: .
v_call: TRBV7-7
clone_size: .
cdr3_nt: TGTGCTAGCAGCTTAAACGGGAACACTGAAGCTTTCTTT
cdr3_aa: CASSLNGNTEAFF

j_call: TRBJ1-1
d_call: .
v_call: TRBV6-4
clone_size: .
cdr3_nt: TGTGCCAGCAGCGTAGAAATGAACACTGAAGCTTTCTTT
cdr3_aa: CASSVEMNTEAFF

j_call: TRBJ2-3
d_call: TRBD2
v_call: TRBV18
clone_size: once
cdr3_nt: TGTGCCAGCTCACGGACTAGCGGGGCTACAGATACGCAGTATTTT
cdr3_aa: CASSRTSGATDTQYF

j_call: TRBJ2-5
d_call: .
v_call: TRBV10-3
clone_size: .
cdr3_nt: TGTGCCATTGGGGGCGGCCAAGAGACCCAGTACTTC
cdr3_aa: CAIGGGQETQYF

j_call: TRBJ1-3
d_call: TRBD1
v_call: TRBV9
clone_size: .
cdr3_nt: TGTGCCAGCAGCGTAAGACAGGGGCCCAGCTCTGGAAACACCATATATTTT
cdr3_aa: CASSVRQGPSSGNTIYF

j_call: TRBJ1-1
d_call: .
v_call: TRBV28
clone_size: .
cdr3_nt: TGTGCCAGCAGTTCGAGAAACAGGTACTTCTTT
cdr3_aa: CASSSRNRYFF

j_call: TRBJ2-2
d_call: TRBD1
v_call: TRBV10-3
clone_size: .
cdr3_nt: TGTGCCATCAGTGGAAACGACAGGGAAGCCGGGGAGCTGTTTTTT
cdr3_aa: CAISGNDREAGELFF

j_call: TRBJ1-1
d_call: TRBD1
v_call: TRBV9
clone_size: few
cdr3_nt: TGTGCCAGCAGCCTGGGACAGGGCTTGGTCTCTGAAGCTTTCTTT
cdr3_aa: CASSLGQGLVSEAFF

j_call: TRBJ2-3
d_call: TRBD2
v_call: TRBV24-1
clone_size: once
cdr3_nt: TGTGCCACCAGTGATCGAGCGGGAGGCGACACAGATACGCAGTATTTT
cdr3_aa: CATSDRAGGDTDTQYF